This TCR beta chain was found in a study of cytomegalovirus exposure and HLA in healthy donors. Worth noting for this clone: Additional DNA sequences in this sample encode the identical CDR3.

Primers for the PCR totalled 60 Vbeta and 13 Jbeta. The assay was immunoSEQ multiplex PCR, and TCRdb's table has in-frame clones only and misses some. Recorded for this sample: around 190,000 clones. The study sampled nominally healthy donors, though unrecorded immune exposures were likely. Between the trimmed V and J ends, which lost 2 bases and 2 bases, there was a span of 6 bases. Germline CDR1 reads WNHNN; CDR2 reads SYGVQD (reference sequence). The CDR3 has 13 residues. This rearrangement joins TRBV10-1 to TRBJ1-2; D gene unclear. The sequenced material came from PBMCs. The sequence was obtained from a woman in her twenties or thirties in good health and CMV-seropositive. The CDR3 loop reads CASSEGQNYGYTF. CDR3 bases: TGCGCCAGCAGTGAGGGGCAAAACTATGGCTACACCTTC.